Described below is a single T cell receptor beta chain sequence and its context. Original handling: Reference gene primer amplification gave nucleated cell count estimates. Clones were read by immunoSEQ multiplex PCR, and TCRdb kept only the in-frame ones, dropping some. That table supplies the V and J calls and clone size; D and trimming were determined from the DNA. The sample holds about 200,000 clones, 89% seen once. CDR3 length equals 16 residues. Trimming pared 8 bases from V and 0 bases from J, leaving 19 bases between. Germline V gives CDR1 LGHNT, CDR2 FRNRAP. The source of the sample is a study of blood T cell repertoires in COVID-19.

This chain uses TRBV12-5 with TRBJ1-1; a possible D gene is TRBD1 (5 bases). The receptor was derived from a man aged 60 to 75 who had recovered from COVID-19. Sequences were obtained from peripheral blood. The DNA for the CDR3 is TGTGCTAGTCAGGCAGGGTTCTCCCTCATGAACACTGAAGCTTTCTTT. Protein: CASQAGFSLMNTEAFF.